Presented here are 29 T cell receptor beta chains from one specimen sequenced in a study of naive and memory T cell subsets. A UMI-containing oligonucleotide was joined by 3' ligation to the TCR cDNA template. Amplification of ligated cDNA took four PCR rounds with SP2 and nested alpha and beta constant primers. TCRdb re-called the 5' RACE reads through MiXCR, storing one row per CDR3 protein. The sample lists 55,000 to 70,000 distinct CDR3 sequences, around 7.3% occurring once. The receptors here all came from a female donor in good health.

This clonotype was observed many times. Here the CDR3 reads CASSLQGPYEKLFF. The CDR3 coding sequence is TGTGCCAGCAGTTTGCAGGGACCTTATGAAAAACTGTTTTTT. The genes are TRBV12-3 or TRBV12-4 and TRBJ1-4; the D gene is possibly TRBD1 (5 bases). There are 14 residues in the CDR3. V was clipped by 3 bases and J by 6 bases, with 11 bases between them.

The sample holds a few counts of this clonotype. This chain joins TRBV6-6 and TRBJ2-3; D might be TRBD1 or TRBD2, each matching 6 bases. Germline V gene lookup returns CDR1 MNHNY and CDR2 SVGAGI (reference sequence). Trimming stripped 0 bases from V and 5 bases from J, with 12 bases between. The CDR3 totals 15 residues. CDR3 amino acids: CASSYSRGVRDTQYF. CDR3 nucleotide sequence: TGTGCCAGCAGTTACTCGAGGGGGGTTCGAGATACGCAGTATTTT.

This clonotype was seen more than once but under ten times. The chain joins TRBV6-5 to TRBJ2-3; 12 positions agree with TRBD2. Per the germline V gene, CDR1 is MNHEY and CDR2 is SVGAGI. V shed 2 bases, J shed 7 bases, and the junction held 7 bases outside the gene matches. This CDR3 is built from 16 residues. CDR3: CASSYQLAGGWNTQYF. The CDR3 DNA reads as TGTGCCAGCAGTTACCAACTAGCGGGGGGCTGGAATACGCAGTATTTT.

Only a few counts were recorded for this clonotype. The rearrangement uses TRBV19 and TRBJ1-1, with a possible D match to TRBD1 (5 bases). This CDR3 is built from 16 residues. The V gene's germline CDR1 is LNHDA and CDR2 SQIVND (reference sequence). The germline V and J ends were trimmed by 1 base and 2 bases, with 14 bases remaining between them. CDR3 sequence: CASSIAGRGVNTEAFF. For the CDR3, the DNA is TGTGCCAGTAGTATAGCCGGACGGGGGGTAAACACTGAAGCTTTCTTT.

The CDR3 DNA sequence: TGTGCCTGGAGCCGCTACGGCGGAATACAGTTCTTC. It codes for CAWSRYGGIQFF. The chain joins TRBV30 to TRBJ2-1, with no clear D. CDR1 and CDR2 from the germline V gene are GTSNPN and SVGIG (reference sequence). This CDR3 is 12 amino acids long. V was shortened by 3 bases and J by 13 bases, with 16 bases between the two germline ends. The entire variable domain, with the rest obtained from reference TRBV30 and TRBJ2-1, is as follows: SQTIHQWPATLVQPVGSPLSLECTVEGTSNPNLYWYRQAAGRGLQLLFYSVGIGQISSEVPQNLSASRPQDRQFILSSKKLLLSDSGFYLCAWSRYGGIQFFGPGTRLTVL.

As for this clonotype: The junction departs from germline at one end; a sequencing error may be responsible. V usage is TRBV7-7 and J usage is TRBJ2-1, with TRBD1 matching over 10 bases. This CDR3 region has 14 residues. CDR1 SSHAT and CDR2 FNYEAQ come from the germline V gene (reference sequence). In nucleotides, the CDR3 is TGTGCTAGCAGCTTTCGGGACAGGGGAGATGAGCAGTTCTTC. Protein: CASSFRDRGDEQFF.

This clonotype was counted at least ten times. The J gene is TRBJ1-1, the V gene TRBV7-9; the D gene is possibly TRBD1 (5 bases). Per germline, CDR1 SEHNR and CDR2 FQNEAQ (reference sequence). This CDR3 has 13 residues. The ends were cut back, 4 bases at V and 6 bases at J, with 12 bases in the middle. In DNA form, the CDR3 reads TGTGCCAGCAGCTCAGGGTACAGGCCTGAAGCTTTCTTT. Its translation is CASSSGYRPEAFF.

The J gene is TRBJ2-7, the V gene TRBV10-3; D is ambiguous. V lost 4 bases to trimming and J lost 6 bases, with 13 bases between them. Germline CDR1 is ENHRY and CDR2 is SYGVKD. There are 13 residues in the CDR3. The CDR3, as DNA: TGTGCCATCAGTGGTATGACGCCGTTCGAGCAGTACTTC. Its translation: CAISGMTPFEQYF.

The chain links TRBV2 to TRBJ2-2; 7 bases match TRBD1. The CDR3 extends over 14 amino acids. V gave up 6 bases and J gave up 8 bases; unmatched junction bases: 9. CDR1 is SNHLY, CDR2 FYNNEI, per germline. CDR3 sequence: CASRIYRGSGELFF. The DNA of the CDR3 is TGTGCCAGCAGAATATACAGGGGATCGGGGGAGCTGTTTTTT.

This clonotype occurred a few times. The chain joins TRBV3-1 to TRBJ2-7; TRBD1 aligns across 8 bases. This CDR3 comprises 13 residues. The germline gives CDR1 LGHDT, CDR2 YNNKEL (reference sequence). V lost 5 bases and J lost 4; bases outside the gene matches: 4. The CDR3 sequence: CASSETGVYEQYF. CDR3 nucleotide sequence: TGTGCCAGCAGCGAGACAGGGGTGTACGAGCAGTACTTC.

Many counts were recorded for this clonotype. The chain has TRBV5-1 and TRBJ1-1; D is uncertain. The CDR3 has 13 amino acids. Trimming shortened V by 1 base and J by 5 bases, and 9 bases separated the two germline ends. In germline, CDR1 is SGHRS, CDR2 YFSETQ. CDR3: CASSLRELTEAFF. DNA of the CDR3: TGCGCCAGCAGCTTGCGGGAGCTTACTGAAGCTTTCTTT. Drawing the rest from reference TRBV5-1 and TRBJ1-1, the complete variable domain is KAGVTQTPRYLIKTRGQQVTLSCSPISGHRSVSWYQQTPGQGLQFLFEYFSETQRNKGNFPGRFSGRQFSNSRSEMNVSTLELGDSALYLCASSLRELTEAFFGQGTRLTVV.

This clonotype was seen only a few times. J is TRBJ2-7 and V is TRBV5-6; D is uncertain. Germline V CDR1 and CDR2: SGHDT, YYEEEE. This CDR3 has 13 residues. V dropped 2 bases and J dropped 3 bases, with 9 bases sitting between them. The CDR3 spells CASSFPTLYEQYF. The DNA for the CDR3 is TGTGCCAGCAGCTTCCCGACCCTCTACGAGCAGTACTTC. Based on the CDR3 plus reference TRBV5-6 and TRBJ2-7, the full variable domain is DAGVTQSPTHLIKTRGQQVTLRCSPKSGHDTVSWYQQALGQGPQFIFQYYEEEERQRGNFPDRFSGHQFPNYSSELNVNALLLGDSALYLCASSFPTLYEQYFGPGTRLTVT.

This clonotype was seen repeatedly, ten times or more. The chain links TRBV7-2 to TRBJ1-2; weak D call: TRBD1 (5 bases). The CDR3 length is 13 residues. Germline V lookup: CDR1 SGHTA, CDR2 FQGNSA. Trimming shortened V by 8 bases and J by 0 bases, and 10 bases separated the two germline ends. DNA for the CDR3: TGTGCCAGCCGGGGGGGGGCTAACTATGGCTACACCTTC. It translates to CASRGGANYGYTF.

This clonotype has ten or more counts. The chain combines TRBV20-1 with TRBJ2-1; D is uncertain. The germline V and J ends were trimmed by 5 bases and 1 base, with 6 bases remaining between them. The CDR3 sequence is 12 residues long. The germline V gene encodes CDR1 DFQATT and CDR2 SNEGSKA (reference sequence). The CDR3 bases are TGCAGTGCTGCCACATCCTACAATGAGCAGTTCTTC. Protein sequence: CSAATSYNEQFF.

V gene TRBV11-2 combines with J gene TRBJ2-5, with D hard to call. With 5 bases removed from V and 3 bases from J, the gap between germline ends came to 1 base. The CDR3 is 10 amino acids. In germline, CDR1 is SGHAT, CDR2 FQNNGV. CDR3: CASSKETQYF. The CDR3 DNA reads TGTGCCAGCAGCAAAGAGACCCAGTACTTC.

The J gene is TRBJ2-7, the V gene TRBV5-1; perhaps TRBD1 as D (6 bases). The CDR3 runs to 12 residues. Germline loops: CDR1 SGHRS, CDR2 YFSETQ. V was cut by 4 bases and J by 5 bases, with 10 bases left in between. The CDR3 here is CASSQTGNEQYF. CDR3 coding DNA: TGCGCCAGCAGCCAGACAGGAAACGAGCAGTACTTC.

The chain links TRBV7-9 to TRBJ2-3; no clear D gene. Germline CDR1 is SEHNR and CDR2 is FQNEAQ (reference sequence). The length of the CDR3 is 17 residues. The V end was cut by 8 bases, the J end by 8 bases, with 29 bases between. CDR3 bases: TGTGCCAGCGGCATGGGGTTCGAGACCCCCCCCACTTTTACGCAGTATTTT. Translating gives CASGMGFETPPTFTQYF.

This clonotype was found many times. The CDR3 here is CASSLFPEAGIENNEQFF. Here the CDR3 DNA reads TGTGCCAGCAGCTTATTCCCTGAGGCAGGGATAGAGAACAATGAGCAGTTCTTC. The rearrangement uses TRBV11-2 and TRBJ2-1, with D possibly matching TRBD1 (5 bases). The length of the CDR3 is 18 residues. Germline V lookup: CDR1 SGHAT, CDR2 FQNNGV. V dropped 2 bases and J dropped 5 bases, with 22 bases sitting between them. Complete variable domain (other parts from reference TRBV11-2 and TRBJ2-1): EAGVAQSPRYKIIEKRQSVAFWCNPISGHATLYWYQQILGQGPKLLIQFQNNGVVDDSQLPKDRFSAERLKGVDSTLKIQPAKLEDSAVYLCASSLFPEAGIENNEQFFGPGTRLTVL.

This clonotype was observed a handful of times. As DNA, the CDR3 is TGCGCCAGCAGTCAGTCCCTGATGGGAGAGACCCAGTACTTC. This gives the protein CASSQSLMGETQYF. The chain has TRBV4-3 and TRBJ2-5; no definite D call. Germline V gives CDR1 LGHNA, CDR2 YSLEER. The CDR3 has 14 residues. Deletions cut 6 bases from V and 4 bases from J, with 15 bases between.

This clonotype has ten or more counts. The V and J genes are TRBV6-6 and TRBJ1-2; D is unresolved. Germline V CDR1 and CDR2: MNHNY, SVGAGI (reference sequence). The length of the CDR3 is 14 residues. The ends were cut back, 2 bases at V and 4 bases at J, with 11 bases in the middle. CDR3 protein: CASSYGYSPYGYTF. The CDR3 DNA reads as TGTGCCAGCAGTTACGGCTATTCCCCCTATGGCTACACCTTC.

This chain links TRBV28 with TRBJ2-7; 9 nucleotides match TRBD1. This CDR3 region has 15 residues. The V gene's germline CDR1 is MDHEN and CDR2 SYDVKM. Unmatched junction bases numbered 8, after V lost 3 bases and J lost 5 bases. The CDR3, as DNA: TGTGCCAGCAGTTTTCCCGGGACAGGGAATAACGAGCAGTACTTC. This gives the protein CASSFPGTGNNEQYF. The variable domain in full, with the rest retrieved from reference TRBV28 and TRBJ2-7, is DVKVTQSSRYLVKRTGEKVFLECVQDMDHENMFWYRQDPGLGLRLIYFSYDVKMKEKGDIPEGYSVSREKKERFSLILESASTNQTSMYLCASSFPGTGNNEQYFGPGTRLTVT.

This clonotype showed up just a few times. The CDR3 loop reads CASSPWTGNTGELFF. The CDR3 nucleotides are TGTGCCAGCAGCCCTTGGACCGGGAACACCGGGGAGCTGTTTTTT. This chain joins TRBV6-2 or TRBV6-3 and TRBJ2-2; D is uncertain. Deletions cut 6 bases from V and 1 base from J, with 12 bases between. CDR1 MNHEY and CDR2 SVGEGT come from the germline V gene. The CDR3 consists of 15 residues.

This clonotype came up many times. V and J are TRBV19 and TRBJ1-5, with no clear D. V was trimmed by 3 bases and J by 3 bases, leaving 3 bases between them. The CDR3 consists of 12 residues. In germline, CDR1 is LNHDA, CDR2 SQIVND (reference sequence). The CDR3 sequence: CASSMLNQPQHF. The CDR3 bases are TGTGCCAGTAGTATGCTCAATCAGCCCCAGCATTTT.

This clonotype was observed a handful of times. The chain joins TRBV6-5 to TRBJ2-7, with D maybe TRBD1 (6 bases). The ends were cut back, 5 bases at V and 2 bases at J, with 10 bases in the middle. Germline CDR1 and CDR2: MNHEY and SVGAGI. The CDR3 is 13 residues long. The chain's CDR3 is CASSHRDAYEQYF. CDR3 bases: TGTGCCAGCAGTCACAGGGATGCCTACGAGCAGTACTTC.

This clonotype has a count of ten or more. The chain combines TRBV29-1 with TRBJ2-5; 11 bases are a match to TRBD2. Germline CDR1 and CDR2: SQVTM and ANQGSEA. The V and J ends lost 7 bases and 4 bases, in that order; junction bases with no gene match: 2. The CDR3 has 12 amino acids. The CDR3 protein is CSGGTSGETQYF. The CDR3, as DNA: TGCAGCGGAGGGACTAGCGGAGAGACCCAGTACTTC. Full variable domain (remainder filled in from reference TRBV29-1 and TRBJ2-5): SAVISQKPSRDICQRGTSLTIQCQVDSQVTMMFWYRQQPGQSLTLIATANQGSEATYESGFVIDKFPISRPNLTFSTLTVSNMSPEDSSIYLCSGGTSGETQYFGPGTRLLVL.

The V call is TRBV7-2, the J call TRBJ1-1; no clear D gene. V was shortened by 0 bases and J by 0 bases, with 8 bases between the two germline ends. The CDR3 is made up of 15 amino acids. Germline V gene lookup returns CDR1 SGHTA and CDR2 FQGNSA. CDR3 loop: CASSLAGFVNTEAFF. DNA for the CDR3: TGTGCCAGCAGCTTAGCGGGATTCGTGAACACTGAAGCTTTCTTT.

The rearrangement joins TRBV4-2 to TRBJ2-3; 7 bases align to TRBD2. There are 14 residues in the CDR3. J lost 3 bases, V lost 4 bases, and 4 bases had no gene match. Germline loops: CDR1 LGHNA, CDR2 YNFKEQ. The CDR3 loop reads CASSLRLATDTQYF. The CDR3 DNA sequence: TGTGCCAGCAGCCTACGACTAGCAACAGATACGCAGTATTTT.

The chain carries TRBV3-1 and TRBJ1-2; 9 bases map to TRBD1. With V trimmed by 5 bases and J by 5 bases, 3 bases remained unmatched. Germline V CDR1 and CDR2: LGHDT, YNNKEL (reference sequence). The CDR3 length is 13 residues. The CDR3 protein is CASSVGQGYGYTF. CDR3 DNA sequence: TGTGCCAGCAGCGTGGGACAGGGATATGGCTACACCTTC. The entire variable domain, with the rest obtained from reference TRBV3-1 and TRBJ1-2, is as follows: DTAVSQTPKYLVTQMGNDKSIKCEQNLGHDTMYWYKQDSKKFLKIMFSYNNKELIINETVPNRFSPKSPDKAHLNLHINSLELGDSAVYFCASSVGQGYGYTFGSGTRLTVV.

The chain recombines TRBV6-2 or TRBV6-3 with TRBJ2-1; 12 nucleotides agree with TRBD2. The J segment lost 5 bases and the V segment lost 2 bases, leaving 4 bases of the junction unmatched. Germline CDR1 reads MNHEY; CDR2 reads SVGEGT. The CDR3 has 16 residues. The CDR3 DNA reads as TGTGCCAGCAGTTACGGTACTAGCGGGGGGAACAATGAGCAGTTCTTC. Protein sequence: CASSYGTSGGNNEQFF.